Here is one T cell receptor (beta chain) with its context. The antigen it binds to is not known. The input lacks base qualities; no much larger clone sits a single base away. At the junction V is shortened by 2 bases and J by 7 bases, with 11 bases in between. According to the germline V gene (reference sequence), CDR1 reads MNHEY and CDR2 reads SMNVEV. Measured from the cysteine to the phenylalanine, the CDR3 is 13 residues long. Left in the record is the CDR3 DNA by itself, 39 bases read in frame from the first base. This record comes from a study of OX40 agonist ivuxolimab in advanced cancers. In terms of the full investigation: Ivuxolimab was a fully human IgG2 agonistic monoclonal antibody targeting the costimulatory receptor OX40 (CD134). The paper covers the monotherapy dose-escalation part of the phase I ivuxolimab trial, which included N ≈ 50 patients. Three dose-escalation patients achieved partial responses, one with hepatocellular carcinoma and two with cutaneous melanoma. Patients were allowed to have had prior anti-PD-1, anti-PD-L1 or anti-CTLA-4 therapy, and approximately 40% of the dose-escalation patients had previously received checkpoint inhibitors. In the dose-escalation cohort, 65% to 85% of patients were male, and the mean age was around 60 years with a range of roughly 20 to 80. Intravenous ivuxolimab was administered to patients every 2 weeks at six dose levels: 0.01, 0.1, 0.3, 1.5, 3 and 10 mg/kg. The purpose of peripheral TCRbeta sequencing was to test whether ivuxolimab changed TCR sequence diversity and led to clonal T-cell expansion. Among the approximately 50 dose-escalation patients, some 19 had hepatocellular carcinoma, roughly 15 melanoma, 9 renal cell carcinoma and 9 head and neck cancer. Broader findings and caveats from the paper: Low levels of normalized T-cell clonal expansion were also seen in some patients who did not respond. At doses from 0.1 to 3.0 mg/kg, clonal expansion was seen in both CD4+ and CD8+ blood T cells between baseline and week 6. On average, CD8+ T cells showed more expanded clones than CD4+ T cells after ivuxolimab. The antigen specificity of the clonally expanded peripheral T cells was not determined. In the 0.1-3.0 mg/kg groups, partial responders were among the patients with the lowest normalized peripheral clonal expansion, particularly in CD8+ T cells.

Patients with autoimmune disease history or receiving systemic immunosuppression were excluded from the trial. Peripheral blood for TCR sequencing was drawn from every dose cohort at baseline, at cycle 4 day 1 and at cycle 7 day 1. Samples came from an open-label, multicenter, first-in-human phase I dose-escalation trial of ivuxolimab. Adults with locally advanced or metastatic melanoma, renal cell carcinoma, hepatocellular carcinoma or head and neck squamous cell carcinoma were enrolled in the trial. Before TCR sequencing, CD4+ and CD8+ T cells were separately sorted from peripheral blood. To sequence the TCRbeta CDR3 region, genomic DNA was isolated from the sorted cells. TCRbeta CDR3 regions were sequenced using the immunoSEQ Assay. In its TCRdb copy, this immuneACCESS table keeps in-frame sequences only and misses some clones. Where compared with another copy, unresolved V genes explain less than half of these, and the others have no known cause. This sample holds 60,000 to 65,000 clones; roughly 89% were observed only once. In total, the top ten clones hold about 11% of the sample.

The TCR comes from an adult with an advanced solid tumor such as melanoma, head and neck, liver or kidney cancer. This material consisted of CD4+ or CD8+ T cells sorted from blood, taken in a trial of the OX40 agonist ivuxolimab. The rearrangement joined TRBV27 to TRBJ1-2, with no reliable assignment of the D segment. Read as DNA, the sequence is TGTGCCAGCAGTTTAACGGGCCAGGTTGGCTACACCTTC. Its translation reads: CASSLTGQVGYTF.